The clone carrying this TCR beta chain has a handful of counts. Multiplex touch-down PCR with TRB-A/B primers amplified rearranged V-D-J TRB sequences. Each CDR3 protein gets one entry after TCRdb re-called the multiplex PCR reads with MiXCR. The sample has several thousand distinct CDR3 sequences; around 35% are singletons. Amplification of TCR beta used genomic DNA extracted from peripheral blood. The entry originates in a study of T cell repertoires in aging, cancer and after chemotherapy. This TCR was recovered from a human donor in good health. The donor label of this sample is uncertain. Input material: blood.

The CDR3 here is CASSLPRGMQYF. In DNA, the CDR3 is TGTGCCAGCAGTCTACCTCGAGGGATGCAGTACTTC. The V gene is TRBV28, the J gene TRBJ2-7, with D maybe TRBD2 (5 bases). Germline CDR1 is MDHEN and CDR2 is SYDVKM. Trimming shortened V by 5 bases and J by 9 bases, and 14 bases separated the two germline ends. This CDR3 region has 12 residues.